This T cell receptor (beta chain) is from a study of T cells in Graves' hyperthyroidism and ophthalmopathy. Researchers took RNA transcripts and amplified the TCR beta CDR3 regions from them. The TCR CDR3 was amplified in a first-round RT-PCR using the HTBI primer set. TCRdb itself ran the multiplex PCR reads through MiXCR, one entry per CDR3 protein. The sample holds roughly 520,000 distinct CDR3 sequences; roughly a quarter are singletons and the top ten take 11%. The study, taken as a whole, reports: Blood also contained most expanded thyroid clonotypes above 0.001. Model-based prediction identified ophthalmopathy a median approximately 6 months prior to its onset.

Exclusion criteria comprised uncontrolled infection, other autoimmune disease, pregnancy or lactation. Source material for PBMCs was over 8 ml fresh peripheral blood. This clonotype occurred once. Its antigen is currently unknown. Trimming left V 10 bases short and J 4 bases short, with 16 bases between. The CDR3 runs to 14 residues. CDR1 is SGHTA, CDR2 FQGNSA, per germline. This TCR was sampled from a woman aged 25 to 39 with Graves' ophthalmopathy. Sequencing was carried out using blood. This chain joins TRBV7-2 and TRBJ2-2; no reliable D call. The CDR3 spells CAISSLDSTGELFF. The CDR3 bases are TGTGCCATAAGCAGCTTAGATTCCACCGGGGAGCTGTTTTTT.